This TCR beta chain is from a study of blood T cell repertoires in COVID-19 (TCRdb year 2020). About the investigation overall: Collaborator samples came from the United States, Italy and Spain and covered acute and convalescent phases of COVID-19. Where available, HLA class I and class II types were obtained from metadata supplied by the sample provider rather than from assay-based typing. The material from the prospective study consisted of cDNA or gDNA derived from T cells, B-cell-depleted T cells, or PBMCs. The repertoires were made available in a free public database intended to serve as a resource for research on the immune response to SARS-CoV-2. Subjects who had been exposed to COVID-19, were actively infected with it, or had recovered from it provided the deeply sampled blood TCRbeta repertoires that made up the dataset. Sample metadata almost always included a de-identified subject ID, COVID-19 status, age in years and sex. Samples came from the ongoing ImmuneRACE study (first 160 participants) plus 1,254 subjects from 6 global collaborators.

TCRbeta CDR3 regions were amplified from genomic DNA by means of the immunoSEQ Assay, a bias-controlled multiplex PCR. The authors processed their data as follows. The number of nucleated cells in each sample was estimated from the amplification of reference gene primers within the assay. To quantify the absolute abundance of each unique TCRbeta CDR3 rearrangement, sequence reads were collapsed and filtered. For each sample, productive Simpson clonality was calculated as the square root of Simpson's diversity index over productive rearrangements. TCRdb mirrors the immuneACCESS table, restricted to in-frame sequences. Some clones are absent from its copies; in checked studies, under half trace to an unresolved V gene, and the reason for the others is unknown. The V and J calls and clone size are taken from that table; D and trimming were inferred from the DNA. This sample holds 470,000 or so clones; approximately 90% were observed only once. 1.5% to 2% of the sample belongs to the ten largest clones.

V is reduced by 7 bases and J by 4 bases, leaving a spacing of 12 bases between them. Reading from cysteine to phenylalanine, the CDR3 counts 13 amino acids. Only the CDR3 DNA is retained, 39 bases long and in frame from the first base. Enrolling through a virtual design, the prospective study's participants ranged in age from about 18 to 100 years and lived across 24 United States geographic areas. Cohort assignment in the prospective study relied on participant-reported clinical history from a screening survey and a study questionnaire. In the prospective study, mobile phlebotomists collected whole blood, serum and a nasopharyngeal or oropharyngeal swab from each participant. Prospective study participants could optionally give additional blood draws and questionnaires over an approximately 2-month period. Blood samples from the prospective study were shipped frozen or at room temperature prior to DNA extraction.

The study at large found these results: The amount of clinical and demographic metadata varied by source and participant and was provided uncurated.

About this clone: There is no known antigen for this receptor. No much larger clonotype is one base removed from it; base qualities were not supplied.

The origin of this receptor is a woman under 30 with acute COVID-19. The sample taken for sequencing was PBMCs or T cells enriched from blood (not recorded which). The rearrangement joined TRBV12-3 or TRBV12-4 to TRBJ2-3, with TRBD2 tentatively as D gene (6 bases match). The nucleotide sequence reads as follows: TGTGCCAGCATAGGTGGAGGGGCAGATACGCAGTATTTT. This sequence encodes CASIGGGADTQYF.